A selection of T cell receptor beta chains follows, all from one sample in a study of T cell responses to AZD1222 COVID-19 vaccine. The assay was immunoSEQ multiplex PCR, and TCRdb's table has in-frame clones only and misses some. The sample has 75,000 to 95,000 clones; around 85% are singletons. Sequencing was performed on peripheral blood, taken 28 days after the second AZD1222 dose. These receptors came from an adult who received the AZD1222 COVID-19 vaccine. The CDR3 runs from the conserved cysteine through the conserved F or W. The order of the fields is J gene, D gene, V gene, clone size, CDR3 DNA, CDR3 protein. D genes are given only for firm matches. Not every row has a clone size; where given, it reads once, few, many or a size class.

>TRBJ2-1|TRBD2|TRBV2|.
TGTGCCAGCAGTGAATCGGGGCTAGCGGGGTTCACCGAGCAGTTCTTC
CASSESGLAGFTEQFF
>TRBJ2-3|.|TRBV24-1|.
TGTGCCACCAGTGAACCCACTAGAGGTGCGCAGTATTTT
CATSEPTRGAQYF
>TRBJ2-5|TRBD2|TRBV6-5|.
TGTGCCAGCAGTTACTTTCTAGCGGGAGCATCAGAGACCCAGTACTTC
CASSYFLAGASETQYF
>TRBJ2-6|.|TRBV3-1/TRBV3-2|.
TGTGCCAGCAGCCCCCTGCTTGGGTTTAGGGCCAACGTCCTGACTTTC
CASSPLLGFRANVLTF
>TRBJ1-2|TRBD1|TRBV18|few
TGTGCCAGCTCACCACGCAGGGGGAACTATGGCTACACCTTC
CASSPRRGNYGYTF
>TRBJ1-1|.|TRBV29-1|.
TGCAGCGCCGAGGGGGGCAGGGTGGATGAAGCTTTCTTT
CSAEGGRVDEAFF
>TRBJ2-2|.|TRBV6-5|.
TGTGCCACGACACGCCAGATTACCGGGGAGCTGTTTTTT
CATTRQITGELFF
>TRBJ1-6|.|TRBV27|.
TGTGCCAGCAGTTTATGGTCTGGGGGGGAGAATTCACCCCTCCACTTT
CASSLWSGGENSPLHF
>TRBJ2-1|TRBD2|TRBV5-8|once
TGTGCCAGCAGCTTGGGACTAGCGGGCCACAATGAGCAGTTCTTC
CASSLGLAGHNEQFF
>TRBJ2-3|TRBD2|TRBV6-2/TRBV6-3|.
TGTGCCAGCAGTTACCTAGGACTAGCGGGCACCACAGATACGCAGTATTTT
CASSYLGLAGTTDTQYF
>TRBJ2-3|TRBD2|TRBV5-1|.
TGCGCCAGCGCCCGGTCCCCTAGCGGGGGGGCAGATACGCAGTATTTT
CASARSPSGGADTQYF
>TRBJ2-1|TRBD1|TRBV3-1/TRBV3-2|few
TGTGCCAGCAGCAACGACAGGGGGCCTGAGCAGTTCTTC
CASSNDRGPEQFF
>TRBJ1-4|.|TRBV5-1|.
TGCGCCAGCAGCTTGTATCAGGCAACTAATGAAAAACTGTTTTTT
CASSLYQATNEKLFF
>TRBJ2-2|.|TRBV7-7|.
TGTGCTAGCAGCCCACGGGAGACCGGGGAGCTGTTTTTT
CASSPRETGELFF
>TRBJ2-7|.|TRBV5-1|once
TGCGCCAGCAGTCCGGGACCCCCTTGGGAGCAGTACTTC
CASSPGPPWEQYF
>TRBJ2-7|.|TRBV6-5|.
TGTGCCAGCAGGGGGGGATCCTACGAGCAGTACTTC
CASRGGSYEQYF
>TRBJ1-1|.|TRBV9|many
TGTGCCAGCAGCGTAGTATGGGGGTTGAACACTGAAGCTTTCTTT
CASSVVWGLNTEAFF
>TRBJ2-4|.|TRBV12-3/TRBV12-4|.
TGTGCCAGCAGCTCCGAGCCGCCAGACATTCAGTACTTC
CASSSEPPDIQYF
>TRBJ2-3|.|TRBV24-1|.
TGTGCCACCAGTCGCCAAGATACGCAGTATTTT
CATSRQDTQYF
>TRBJ2-1|TRBD2|TRBV28|once
TGTGCCAGCAGTTCTAGCGGGAGAAGGGAGTACAATGAGCAGTTCTTC
CASSSSGRREYNEQFF
>TRBJ2-2|.|TRBV2|once
TGTGCCAGCAGTGAAGGGTGGCGGGAAGGAGGGCTGTTTTTT
CASSEGWREGGLFF
>TRBJ2-3|.|TRBV28|.
TGTGCCAGCAGTTTATCGGGGAACTTCCCAGATACGCAGTATTTT
CASSLSGNFPDTQYF
>TRBJ2-1|.|TRBV24-1|.
TGTGCCACCAGTGATGGATCGACGATTGAGCAGTTCTTC
CATSDGSTIEQFF
>TRBJ2-3|TRBD2|TRBV9|once
TGTGCCAGCAGCACGGGACTAGCGGGGGGGCGAGATACGCAGTATTTT
CASSTGLAGGRDTQYF
>TRBJ1-6|TRBD1|TRBV5-5|once
TGTGCCAGCCGGGACAGCGGGGATTCACCCCTCCACTTT
CASRDSGDSPLHF
>TRBJ1-5|.|TRBV4-1|.
TGCGCCAGCAGCCAAGACCGAGAAGCAAATCAGCCCCAGCATTTT
CASSQDREANQPQHF
>TRBJ1-4|.|TRBV7-8|.
TGTGCCAGCAGCTTAGGCGGGGTTCGACTGTTTTTT
CASSLGGVRLFF
>TRBJ1-5|.|TRBV30|.
TGTGCCTGGAACCTGGGGGGGGGCATCGATCAGCCCCAGCATTTT
CAWNLGGGIDQPQHF